A single sample is the source of the 20 T cell receptor beta chains below, sequenced in a study of T cells in Graves' hyperthyroidism and ophthalmopathy (dated by TCRdb to the late 2010s). Library prep was done by multiplex PCR. Sequencer: Illumina HiSeq 2000. TCR beta CDR3 regions were amplified from RNA transcripts. The TCR CDR3 was subjected to a first round of RT-PCR using the HTBI primer set and the Qiagen OneStep RT-PCR kit. TCRdb passed the public sequencing reads through fastp at Q25 and MiXCR, retaining productive beta sequences. Each record represents a unique CDR3 protein, reported with the most common genes and DNA among its rows. This sample has fewer than 350,000 distinct CDR3 sequences in its table, and 18% of those were observed once. 45% to 50% of the sample is taken by the ten largest. The sequencing input was blood. These receptors originate from a woman aged 45-60 years with Graves' hyperthyroidism.

This clonotype has ten or more counts. The CDR3: CSARVRGSNNEQFF. CDR3 bases: TGCAGTGCTAGAGTTCGGGGGTCAAACAATGAGCAGTTCTTC. The chain links TRBV20-1 to TRBJ2-1; D might be TRBD2 (6 bases). CDR1 and CDR2 from the germline V gene are DFQATT and SNEGSKA (reference sequence). The CDR3 runs 14 residues. V lost 1 base, J lost 5 bases, and 12 bases lay in between.

This clonotype was recorded many times. This chain connects TRBV28 to TRBJ1-2, with D perhaps matching TRBD1 (5 bases). CDR3 size: 15 residues. The V gene lost 4 bases and the J gene lost 1 base, with 13 bases spanning the gap. Germline V gene lookup returns CDR1 MDHEN and CDR2 SYDVKM. In nucleotides, the CDR3 is TGTGCCAGCAGTTCCCTTCCGACAGATAACTATGGCTACACCTTC. It encodes CASSSLPTDNYGYTF.

The sample holds many counts of this clonotype. The chain joins TRBV20-1 to TRBJ2-7, with TRBD2 identical over 10 bases. The CDR3 runs 15 residues. Germline trimming cut 3 bases from V and 3 bases from J; bases unmatched to any gene: 8. Germline V gene data show CDR1 as DFQATT and CDR2 as SNEGSKA (reference sequence). The CDR3 region has the DNA TGCAGTGCTAGTTATCCTCTAGCGGGAGTCTACGAGCAGTACTTC. Translated, it gives CSASYPLAGVYEQYF.

At least ten counts were recorded for this clonotype. The gene calls are TRBV12-3 or TRBV12-4 and TRBJ2-4; TRBD1 matches at 7 bases. Unmatched junction bases numbered 2, after V lost 3 bases and J lost 0 bases. The CDR3 is 15 residues long. Here the CDR3 DNA reads TGTGCCAGCAGTTTGAGGGGGCTAGCCAAAAACATTCAGTACTTC. It specifies CASSLRGLAKNIQYF.

At least ten counts were recorded for this clonotype. Here the CDR3 DNA reads TGTGCCAGCAGTTTTTCTAGCGAACTGGGGGAGACCCAGTACTTC. This sequence encodes CASSFSSELGETQYF. This chain connects TRBV12-3 or TRBV12-4 to TRBJ2-5; perhaps TRBD2 as D (6 bases). CDR3 size: 15 residues. V lost 3 bases and J lost 5, with 16 bases in between.

This clonotype has just a few counts. The rearrangement links TRBV7-2 to TRBJ2-1; 8 bases align to TRBD2. The V segment lost 8 bases and the J segment 2 bases; nucleotides outside the gene matches: 5. This CDR3 is 14 amino acids long. CDR1 is SGHTA, CDR2 FQGNSA, per germline. This chain's CDR3 is CASWAGGPYNEQFF. CDR3 DNA sequence: TGTGCCAGCTGGGCGGGGGGCCCCTACAATGAGCAGTTCTTC.

This clonotype was detected only a few times. The CDR3 end shows no conserved phenylalanine or tryptophan, and so a read error is likely. The CDR3, as DNA: TGCAGTGCTAGTAGTAGGGTCGGTTTCGACGAGCAGTACCTC. Translation: CSASSRVGFDEQYL. The chain couples TRBV20-1 to TRBJ2-7; D gene unclear. In germline, CDR1 is DFQATT, CDR2 SNEGSKA (reference sequence). V lost 3 bases and J lost 5, with 17 bases in between. The CDR3 has 14 residues.

This clonotype was detected ten times or more. This chain connects TRBV6-1 to TRBJ2-5; D is uncertain. The CDR3 covers 13 residues. The germline V gene has CDR1 MNHNS and CDR2 SASEGT. With 10 bases removed from V and 0 bases from J, the gap between germline ends came to 12 bases. The CDR3 coding sequence is TGTGCCAACCCAAGGACGGACCAAGAGACCCAGTACTTC. Translating it yields CANPRTDQETQYF.

The genes are TRBV3-1 and TRBJ2-5; D call uncertain. Trimming took off 2 bases at V and 9 bases at J, with 7 bases between the two ends. This CDR3 region has 11 residues. Germline lookup yields CDR1 LGHDT and CDR2 YNNKEL (reference sequence). CDR3 amino acids: CASSQPPSQYF. CDR3 nucleotide sequence: TGTGCCAGCAGCCAACCCCCGTCCCAGTACTTC.

The genes are TRBV20-1 and TRBJ2-5; 7 nucleotides align to TRBD2. Germline V gene sequence: CDR1 DFQATT, CDR2 SNEGSKA (reference sequence). Trimming cost V 0 bases and J 1 base; bases outside gene matches: 11. The CDR3 runs to 17 residues. In DNA, the CDR3 is TGCAGTGCTAGAGATACGGGAGGAAGCTCCCTCCAAGAGACCCAGTACTTC. Protein sequence: CSARDTGGSSLQETQYF.

V and J are TRBV6-1 and TRBJ1-1; D is possibly TRBD1 (6 bases). The CDR3 totals 14 residues. Germline CDR1 is MNHNS and CDR2 is SASEGT. Trimming left V 6 bases short and J 4 bases short, with 15 bases between. CDR3 nucleotide sequence: TGTGCCAGCAGGACACAGGGCGGGAGCACTGAAGCTTTCTTT. It codes for CASRTQGGSTEAFF.

The rearrangement uses TRBV29-1 and TRBJ2-7; 9 bases are a match to TRBD2. The junction had 10 bases not matched to a gene; V was cut back by 1 base and J by 3 bases. The CDR3 is 16 residues long. Germline CDR1 reads SQVTM; CDR2 reads ANQGSEA. CDR3 region: CSVEALRGGDGYEQYF. DNA of the CDR3: TGCAGCGTTGAAGCCTTGCGGGGGGGAGACGGCTACGAGCAGTACTTC.

This clonotype has at least ten counts. This chain links TRBV28 with TRBJ2-6; TRBD1 might be the D (6 bases). Germline lookup yields CDR1 MDHEN and CDR2 SYDVKM. CDR3 length: 14 residues. Trimming took 9 bases from V and 2 from J, leaving 11 bases between them. CDR3 nucleotide sequence: TGTGCCAGTTTACAGGGTGCTGGGGCCAACGTCCTGACTTTC. Translated: CASLQGAGANVLTF. Full variable domain (remainder filled in from reference TRBV28 and TRBJ2-6): DVKVTQSSRYLVKRTGEKVFLECVQDMDHENMFWYRQDPGLGLRLIYFSYDVKMKEKGDIPEGYSVSREKKERFSLILESASTNQTSMYLCASLQGAGANVLTFGAGSRLTVL.

This clonotype was seen repeatedly, ten times or more. The V call is TRBV27, the J call TRBJ2-3; D is unclear. This CDR3 spans 15 amino acids. Trimming cost V 2 bases and J 0 bases, with 9 bases left between them. Per the germline V gene, CDR1 is MNHEY and CDR2 is SMNVEV (reference sequence). The CDR3 coding sequence is TGTGCCAGCAGTTTACACGGGCCCAGCACAGATACGCAGTATTTT. Residues: CASSLHGPSTDTQYF.

The V gene is TRBV13, the J gene TRBJ2-3; TRBD1 matches at 7 bases. Germline-derived CDR1 and CDR2 are PRHDT and FYEKMQ (reference sequence). V shed 6 bases, J shed 5 bases, and the junction held 2 bases outside the gene matches. The CDR3 spans 12 residues. The CDR3 loop is CASSDREDTQYF. For the CDR3, the DNA is TGTGCCAGCAGTGACAGGGAAGATACGCAGTATTTT.

This chain links TRBV3-1 with TRBJ1-6, with D unclear. V was clipped by 0 bases and J by 9 bases, with 12 bases between them. Germline CDR1 LGHDT, CDR2 YNNKEL (reference sequence). This CDR3 contains 15 residues. DNA for the CDR3: TGTGCCAGCAGCCAAGACGCAGCCGGATCTTCACCCCTCCACTTT. This sequence encodes CASSQDAAGSSPLHF.

This clonotype occurred a few times. This sequence joins TRBV7-8 and TRBJ1-2; maybe TRBD1 (6 bases). The CDR3 runs 15 residues. With 5 bases removed from V and 5 bases from J, the gap between germline ends came to 18 bases. Germline lookup yields CDR1 SGHVS and CDR2 FQNEAQ. The DNA of the CDR3 is TGTGCCAGCAGCCCCCCCAACATAGGACAGTATGGCTACACCTTC. It is translated as CASSPPNIGQYGYTF.

The chain has TRBV14 and TRBJ1-4, with 7 positions matching TRBD1. This CDR3 comprises 15 residues. The V gene's germline CDR1 is SGHDN and CDR2 FVKESK. Trimming removed 2 bases from V and 7 bases from J; junction bases left unmatched: 7. The CDR3, as DNA: TGTGCCAGCAGCCAATGGACAGGAGGTGGTGAAAAACTGTTTTTT. Translation: CASSQWTGGGEKLFF.

This clonotype was picked up one time. V gene TRBV5-1 combines with J gene TRBJ1-2, with 8 bases that match TRBD1. After removal of 0 bases from V and 7 bases from J, the junction contained 8 bases not matched to a gene. This CDR3 has 15 amino acids. The germline V gene has CDR1 SGHRS and CDR2 YFSETQ. The CDR3, as DNA: TGCGCCAGCAGCTTGGGTAGCCAGGGGGCGGGTGGCTACACCTTC. It translates to CASSLGSQGAGGYTF.

This clonotype appeared a few times. This chain uses TRBV19 with TRBJ2-1; tentatively, D is TRBD2 (6 bases). V was trimmed by 4 bases and J by 2 bases, leaving 12 bases between them. CDR1 is LNHDA, CDR2 SQIVND, per germline (reference sequence). This CDR3 spans 15 amino acids. CDR3 region: CASSNPGLTYNEQFF. Written as DNA, the CDR3 is TGTGCCAGTAGTAACCCGGGACTGACCTACAATGAGCAGTTCTTC.